Each of the 13 T cell receptor beta chains below was sequenced from the same sample in a study of vaccination and CD4 T cells after COVID-19. Their antigens are not known. Sequencing of DNA taken from cultured CD4+ T cells relied on the Oncomine TCR Beta short-read assay. MiXCR, applied by TCRdb to the PCR reads, yields one record per CDR3 protein. Among approximately 20,000 distinct CDR3 sequences listed, around 58% were seen once. Treatment noted: approximately 9-day PBMC culture with coronavirus spike peptide pools or control peptides (ViraFEST assay). Sequencing was carried out using CD4+ T cells from blood, cultured in vitro. The receptors shown here come from a human donor who had recovered from COVID-19.

The chain recombines TRBV7-2 with TRBJ1-2, with a weak D call TRBD1 (6 bases). This CDR3 contains 15 residues. V shed 5 bases and J shed 7 bases, with 20 bases lying between them. Germline-derived CDR1 and CDR2 are SGHTA and FQGNSA. In DNA form, the CDR3 reads TGTGCCAGCAGCCCCCCCTACCTGACAGGAGGTGGCTACACCTTC. It encodes CASSPPYLTGGGYTF.

This clonotype was detected only once. The chain couples TRBV2 to TRBJ1-6; D gene ambiguous. The CDR3 totals 12 residues. The V end lost 2 bases, the J end lost 8 bases, and 4 bases lay between the germline ends. Germline-derived CDR1 and CDR2 are SNHLY and FYNNEI. CDR3 sequence: CASSEIYSPLHF. CDR3 nucleotides: TGTGCCAGCAGTGAAATATATTCACCCCTCCACTTT.

The chain recombines TRBV9 with TRBJ2-5; D possibly corresponds to TRBD2 (6 bases). The germline V and J ends were trimmed by 1 base and 5 bases, with 18 bases remaining between them. Per the germline V gene, CDR1 is SGDLS and CDR2 is YYNGEE. The CDR3 contains 16 residues. The CDR3 protein is CASSVRHGGGGETQYF. CDR3 bases: TGTGCCAGCAGCGTACGGCATGGGGGAGGAGGGGAGACCCAGTACTTC.

This clonotype has a handful of counts. The CDR3 is CASFLSDYTEAFF. The CDR3 DNA reads as TGTGCCAGTTTCCTGTCGGACTACACTGAAGCTTTCTTT. The V and J genes are TRBV19 and TRBJ1-1; D is unresolved. CDR3 length: 13 residues. CDR1 LNHDA and CDR2 SQIVND come from the germline V gene (reference sequence). Trimming removed 8 bases from V and 3 bases from J, with 13 bases in between.

This clonotype qualifies as medium-sized. This chain connects TRBV20-1 to TRBJ2-3, with D unresolved. V lost 2 bases and J lost 3, with 6 bases in between. The germline V gene has CDR1 DFQATT and CDR2 SNEGSKA (reference sequence). The CDR3 is 12 residues long. CDR3 residues: CSARLGTDTQYF. CDR3 sequence (DNA): TGCAGTGCTAGACTAGGAACAGATACGCAGTATTTT.

This chain connects TRBV12-3 or TRBV12-4 to TRBJ2-7; 7 bases are a match to TRBD1. V lost 6 bases and J lost 3; bases outside the gene matches: 8. The CDR3 has 14 amino acids. Here the CDR3 DNA reads TGTGCCAGCAGCACGCAACAGGGGAACTACGAGCAGTACTTC. It is translated as CASSTQQGNYEQYF.

This clonotype was detected only a few times. The rearrangement joins TRBV19 to TRBJ1-1; D is ambiguous. In germline, CDR1 is LNHDA, CDR2 SQIVND (reference sequence). CDR3 length equals 14 residues. The V end was cut by 2 bases, the J end by 1 base, with 8 bases between. The CDR3 bases are TGTGCCAGTAGTATATCCGTCCCGAACACTGAAGCTTTCTTT. Its translation: CASSISVPNTEAFF.

The V gene is TRBV20-1, the J gene TRBJ1-2; unclear D gene. The germline gives CDR1 DFQATT, CDR2 SNEGSKA (reference sequence). This CDR3 has 13 residues. V was trimmed by 0 bases and J by 1 base, leaving 6 bases between them. CDR3 sequence reads: CSAREGNNYGYTF. The CDR3 region has the DNA TGCAGTGCTAGAGAGGGGAATAACTATGGCTACACCTTC.

This chain links TRBV30 with TRBJ2-3; TRBD1 or TRBD2 may be the D gene (5 bases each). Trimming removed 2 bases at V and 2 bases at J, with 11 bases between. The V gene's germline CDR1 is GTSNPN and CDR2 SVGIG (reference sequence). The CDR3 is 14 amino acids. The CDR3 is CAWSPGPTTDTQYF. The CDR3 coding sequence is TGTGCCTGGAGTCCGGGACCCACCACAGATACGCAGTATTTT.

This clonotype was seen only a few times. This chain links TRBV6-1 with TRBJ1-5; D is possibly TRBD1 (6 bases). The CDR3 extends over 16 amino acids. CDR1 is MNHNS, CDR2 SASEGT, per germline. V lost 0 bases to trimming and J lost 11 bases, with 20 bases between them. The CDR3: CASSEARTQGSWSQHF. In nucleotides, the CDR3 is TGTGCCAGCAGTGAAGCGCGGACCCAGGGGAGTTGGTCCCAGCATTTT.

The V gene is TRBV30, the J gene TRBJ1-2, with a possible D match to TRBD1 (5 bases). The CDR3 covers 13 residues. Germline V CDR1 and CDR2: GTSNPN, SVGIG (reference sequence). The CDR3 sequence: CACLRRDSRGYTF. The CDR3 nucleotides read TGTGCTTGCCTCAGGCGGGACTCTCGGGGCTACACCTTC.

V gene TRBV7-3 combines with J gene TRBJ1-2; maybe TRBD1 (6 bases). Trimming removed 3 bases at V and 6 bases at J, with 17 bases between. Per the germline V gene, CDR1 is SGHTA and CDR2 is FQGTGA. This CDR3 is 15 amino acids long. The CDR3: CASSLVGGKGDGYTF. CDR3 DNA sequence: TGTGCCAGCAGCTTGGTTGGAGGGAAGGGGGATGGCTACACCTTC.

The rearrangement links TRBV7-2 to TRBJ2-7; possibly TRBD1 for D (6 bases). Germline-derived CDR1 and CDR2 are SGHTA and FQGNSA. V was pared by 5 bases and J by 2 bases, with 13 bases between. The CDR3 spans 14 residues. In nucleotides, the CDR3 is TGTGCCAGCAGCGGCACAGGGATCACCTACGAGCAGTACTTC. Translating gives CASSGTGITYEQYF.